The 24 T cell receptor beta chains given below trace back to one sample, sequenced in a study of blood T cell repertoires in COVID-19. Using immunoSEQ multiplex PCR, the repertoire was profiled, and TCRdb retains in-frame clones only, with some absent. The sample includes 150,000 or so clones, 86% seen only once; the top ten take approximately 4%. Sequencing was carried out using peripheral blood. The receptors were gathered from a woman between 65 and 79 years old with acute or convalescent COVID-19.

The rearrangement joins TRBV7-2 to TRBJ2-7, with 8 bases identical to TRBD2. This CDR3 comprises 15 residues. CDR1 is SGHTA, CDR2 FQGNSA, per germline. The ends lost 5 bases at V and 0 bases at J; junction bases unmatched: 6. The CDR3 sequence is CASSSSGGPSYEQYF. Written as DNA, the CDR3 is TGTGCCAGCAGCAGCAGCGGGGGACCCTCCTACGAGCAGTACTTC.

This rearrangement joins TRBV5-4 to TRBJ2-3; TRBD2 is a possible D gene (6 bases). V lost 7 bases, J lost 6 bases, and 6 bases lay in between. Germline CDR1 is SGHNT and CDR2 is YYREEE (reference sequence). The CDR3 covers 10 residues. The DNA for the CDR3 is TGTGCCAGCGGGGGGGATACGCAGTATTTT. This sequence encodes CASGGDTQYF.

This rearrangement joins TRBV10-3 to TRBJ1-6, with TRBD1 as a possible D gene (6 bases). Looked up from germline, CDR1 is ENHRY and CDR2 is SYGVKD. The CDR3 covers 16 residues. The ends were cut back, 4 bases at V and 7 bases at J, with 17 bases in the middle. CDR3 protein: CAISARSGQSNSPLHF. DNA of the CDR3: TGTGCCATCAGTGCCCGATCTGGACAGTCGAATTCACCCCTCCACTTT.

The chain employs TRBV9 and TRBJ2-6; D unclear. CDR1 and CDR2 from the germline V gene are SGDLS and YYNGEE. The length of the CDR3 is 15 residues. Trimming took 7 bases from V and 0 from J, leaving 11 bases between them. The CDR3 is CASLSADSGANVLTF. CDR3 DNA sequence: TGTGCCAGCCTTTCGGCGGACTCTGGGGCCAACGTCCTGACTTTC.

This clone was seen just once. The J gene is TRBJ1-2, the V gene TRBV5-5; 11 bases are a match to TRBD1. CDR1 is SGHKS and CDR2 is YYEKEE in the germline V gene (reference sequence). After removal of 2 bases from V and 8 bases from J, the junction contained 11 bases not matched to a gene. The CDR3 consists of 16 residues. Written as DNA, the CDR3 is TGTGCCAGCAGCTTTCTTCTGGGACAGGGGGGACGGGGCTACACCTTC. It translates to CASSFLLGQGGRGYTF.

The CDR3 DNA reads TGTGCCACCCAAAGACCAGGGGTACATGAGCAGTTCTTC. Its protein is CATQRPGVHEQFF. J is TRBJ2-1 and V is TRBV25-1; possibly TRBD1 for D (6 bases). The germline V gene has CDR1 MGHDK and CDR2 SYGVNS. V gave up 10 bases and J gave up 8 bases, with 18 bases separating them. CDR3 length: 13 residues. The variable domain in full, completed from reference TRBV25-1 and TRBJ2-1, reads EADIYQTPRYLVIGTGKKITLECSQTMGHDKMYWYQQDPGMELHLIHYSYGVNSTEKGDLSSESTVSRIRTEHFPLTLESARPSHTSQYLCATQRPGVHEQFFGPGTRLTVL.

The chain employs TRBV28 and TRBJ1-1; no definite D call. V was trimmed by 4 bases and J by 10 bases, leaving 10 bases between them. CDR1 is MDHEN, CDR2 SYDVKM, per germline. The CDR3 is 11 residues long. The CDR3 reads CASSYKGAAFF. CDR3 DNA: TGTGCCAGCAGTTATAAGGGAGCAGCTTTCTTT.

The chain couples TRBV5-1 to TRBJ1-4; D is possibly TRBD1 (5 bases). This CDR3 is 13 amino acids long. The germline V gene encodes CDR1 SGHRS and CDR2 YFSETQ. V lost 5 bases, J lost 8 bases, and 13 bases lay in between. This CDR3 is CASRAGRGEKLFF. The CDR3 DNA reads as TGCGCCAGCAGGGCGGGACGGGGGGAAAAACTGTTTTTT. Using reference TRBV5-1 and TRBJ1-4 for the parts outside the CDR3, the full variable domain is KAGVTQTPRYLIKTRGQQVTLSCSPISGHRSVSWYQQTPGQGLQFLFEYFSETQRNKGNFPGRFSGRQFSNSRSEMNVSTLELGDSALYLCASRAGRGEKLFFGSGTQLSVL.

This chain joins TRBV28 and TRBJ1-4; 8 bases match TRBD1. Germline V gene sequence: CDR1 MDHEN, CDR2 SYDVKM. This CDR3 is built from 15 residues. Trimming at V came to 1 base and at J to 7 bases, leaving 5 bases not matched to a gene. DNA of the CDR3: TGTGCCAGCAGTTTATCCGGGACAGGCATTGAAAAACTGTTTTTT. It is translated as CASSLSGTGIEKLFF.

The rearrangement joins TRBV7-2 to TRBJ2-3, with 7 bases fitting TRBD1. CDR3 length equals 14 residues. The germline V gene has CDR1 SGHTA and CDR2 FQGNSA. After removal of 2 bases from V and 3 bases from J, the junction contained 2 bases not matched to a gene. Here the CDR3 reads CASSLKGATDTQYF. CDR3 in DNA: TGTGCCAGCAGCTTAAAGGGGGCAACAGATACGCAGTATTTT.

The rearrangement joins TRBV25-1 to TRBJ1-2; 8 bases line up with TRBD1. V shed 4 bases and J 3 bases; nucleotides not matched to a gene: 13. The CDR3 sequence is 17 residues long. The germline CDR1 and CDR2 sequences are MGHDK and SYGVNS. CDR3 residues: CASSGPGGGGGYYGYTF. CDR3 nucleotide sequence: TGTGCCAGCAGTGGCCCAGGGGGCGGGGGAGGATACTATGGCTACACCTTC.

The V call is TRBV6-1, the J call TRBJ2-3, with D perhaps TRBD1 (6 bases). V shed 8 bases and J shed 0 bases, with 9 bases lying between them. CDR3 size: 13 residues. Per germline, CDR1 MNHNS and CDR2 SASEGT. The CDR3 sequence: CASVDRSTDTQYF. In DNA form, the CDR3 reads TGTGCCAGCGTGGACAGAAGCACAGATACGCAGTATTTT.

The chain carries TRBV19 and TRBJ2-1; TRBD1 agrees at 7 bases. CDR3 length: 14 amino acids. Germline assignment: CDR1 LNHDA and CDR2 SQIVND (reference sequence). Germline trimming cut 5 bases from V and 4 bases from J; bases unmatched to any gene: 5. CDR3 region: CASSPGTAYNEQFF. The CDR3 DNA sequence: TGTGCCAGTAGTCCCGGGACAGCTTACAATGAGCAGTTCTTC.

CDR3 protein: CASSIRGNSPLHF. The CDR3 nucleotides read TGTGCCAGTAGTATTCGGGGGAATTCACCCCTCCACTTT. The V and J genes are TRBV19 and TRBJ1-6, with a tentative D call TRBD1 (5 bases). The ends were cut back, 3 bases at V and 7 bases at J, with 7 bases in the middle. The CDR3 contains 13 residues. Germline assignment: CDR1 LNHDA and CDR2 SQIVND (reference sequence).

V usage is TRBV5-4 and J usage is TRBJ1-1; a weak D match, TRBD1 (6 bases). V gave up 2 bases and J gave up 1 base, with 12 bases separating them. This CDR3 is built from 15 residues. CDR1 SGHNT and CDR2 YYREEE come from the germline V gene (reference sequence). The CDR3 is CASSFVLGANTEAFF. As DNA, the CDR3 is TGTGCCAGCAGCTTTGTTTTGGGGGCGAACACTGAAGCTTTCTTT.

The chain joins TRBV6-5 to TRBJ1-1; 8 bases map to TRBD1. This CDR3 spans 15 amino acids. CDR1 is MNHEY and CDR2 is SVGAGI in the germline V gene. The V segment lost 4 bases and the J segment 4 bases; nucleotides outside the gene matches: 8. The chain's CDR3 is CASSLDWTGSTEAFF. Here the CDR3 DNA reads TGTGCCAGCAGTTTAGACTGGACAGGGAGCACTGAAGCTTTCTTT.

The CDR3 DNA sequence: TGTGCCATCAGCGATTATTTAGGGGTCGTGGCGGGCTACACCTTC. Residues: CAISDYLGVVAGYTF. The V gene is TRBV10-3, the J gene TRBJ1-2, with D tentatively TRBD1 (5 bases). CDR3 size: 15 residues. Germline CDR1 and CDR2: ENHRY and SYGVKD. Trimming removed 6 bases from V and 8 bases from J, with 22 bases in between.

The chain employs TRBV6-1 and TRBJ1-5, with 8 bases fitting TRBD1. CDR1 is MNHNS, CDR2 SASEGT, per germline. Trimming removed 2 bases from V and 4 bases from J; junction bases left unmatched: 4. CDR3 length equals 15 residues. CDR3 protein: CASSERTGTNQPQHF. The CDR3 nucleotides are TGTGCCAGCAGTGAAAGGACAGGGACTAATCAGCCCCAGCATTTT.

The DNA for the CDR3 is TGTGCCAGCAGTTTCCCGGGACAGGGGTATAATTCACCCCTCCACTTT. Its protein product is CASSFPGQGYNSPLHF. V gene TRBV28 combines with J gene TRBJ1-6; TRBD1 agrees at 10 bases. CDR3 length: 16 amino acids. Germline V gene data show CDR1 as MDHEN and CDR2 as SYDVKM. J gave up 4 bases and V 3 bases, and 3 bases lay outside the gene matches.

The rearrangement joins TRBV6-5 to TRBJ1-3; D unresolved. Germline lookup yields CDR1 MNHEY and CDR2 SVGAGI. The CDR3 runs 15 residues. The V gene lost 4 bases and the J gene lost 0 bases, with 10 bases spanning the gap. The CDR3 is CASSSERVSGNTIYF. The CDR3 DNA is TGTGCCAGCAGTTCCGAGAGGGTCTCTGGAAACACCATATATTTT.

The rearrangement uses TRBV7-9 and TRBJ2-7; TRBD1 agrees at 7 bases. Trimming cost V 0 bases and J 6 bases; bases outside gene matches: 5. Germline CDR1 and CDR2: SEHNR and FQNEAQ (reference sequence). The CDR3 length is 14 residues. CDR3 loop: CASSLATPGGEQYF. The CDR3 DNA follows: TGTGCCAGCAGCTTAGCGACCCCAGGGGGCGAGCAGTACTTC.

The rearrangement uses TRBV6-5 and TRBJ2-5; the D is unclear. Germline CDR1 MNHEY, CDR2 SVGAGI. This CDR3 has 13 residues. Trimming cost V 2 bases and J 5 bases, with 9 bases left between them. The chain's CDR3 is CASSYVGWETQYF. The CDR3, as DNA: TGTGCCAGCAGTTACGTCGGTTGGGAGACCCAGTACTTC.

The J gene is TRBJ2-5, the V gene TRBV2; no definite D call. The germline V and J ends were trimmed by 0 bases and 2 bases, with 10 bases remaining between them. CDR3 length equals 15 residues. CDR1 and CDR2 (germline): SNHLY, FYNNEI. This chain's CDR3 is CASSEASRVQETQYF. In nucleotides, the CDR3 is TGTGCCAGCAGTGAAGCTTCACGGGTTCAAGAGACCCAGTACTTC.

The J gene is TRBJ1-1, the V gene TRBV30, with a weak D call TRBD1 (6 bases). The germline V and J ends were trimmed by 0 bases and 3 bases, with 11 bases remaining between them. Germline CDR1 and CDR2: GTSNPN and SVGIG (reference sequence). The CDR3 is 14 amino acids. CDR3 nucleotide sequence: TGTGCCTGGAGTGTAGGGCAGGGGCACACTGAAGCTTTCTTT. It codes for CAWSVGQGHTEAFF.